A single sample is the source of the 16 T cell receptor beta chains below, sequenced in a study of T-cell memory formation after mild COVID-19. Via MiXCR, TCRdb re-called the 5' RACE reads, giving one row per CDR3 protein. This table has 450,000 to 650,000 distinct CDR3 sequences, over 15% appearing once. The sequenced material came from PBMCs or a T cell subset sorted from them (not recorded which). The receptor source for this set is an adult woman who had mild COVID-19 (a few samples of this study predate the infection). Cell type and time point are not known.

This chain joins TRBV12-3 or TRBV12-4 and TRBJ2-5; D uncertain. The V end lost 3 bases, the J end lost 2 bases, and 7 bases lay between the germline ends. The CDR3 contains 13 residues. CDR3 protein: CASSFKGQETQYF. CDR3 DNA sequence: TGTGCCAGCAGTTTTAAGGGACAAGAGACCCAGTACTTC.

This clonotype was recorded a few times. V usage is TRBV18 and J usage is TRBJ1-1, with TRBD1 identical over 9 bases. V dropped 8 bases and J dropped 0; count of bases not matched to a gene: 4. Per the germline V gene, CDR1 is KGHSH and CDR2 is LQKENI. This CDR3 has 14 residues. The CDR3, as DNA: TGTGCCAGCACAGGGGGCTTGATGAACACTGAAGCTTTCTTT. Translated: CASTGGLMNTEAFF.

This clonotype was seen only a few times. The genes are TRBV5-4 and TRBJ1-1, with unresolved D. V gave up 3 bases and J gave up 0 bases, with 15 bases separating them. Germline values: CDR1 SGHNT, CDR2 YYREEE (reference sequence). CDR3 length equals 16 residues. The CDR3 is CASSSNGPRVNTEAFF. CDR3 in DNA: TGTGCCAGCAGCTCAAATGGACCCAGAGTGAACACTGAAGCTTTCTTT.

The V and J genes are TRBV3-1 and TRBJ2-1; maybe TRBD2 (6 bases). The CDR3 has 13 residues. V was pared by 0 bases and J by 12 bases, with 12 bases between. Per the germline V gene, CDR1 is LGHDT and CDR2 is YNNKEL (reference sequence). DNA of the CDR3: TGTGCCAGCAGCCAAGATCCGGGAGCGGGGCAGTTCTTC. Translating gives CASSQDPGAGQFF.

The genes are TRBV4-3 and TRBJ2-7; 9 bases are shared with TRBD1. CDR1 and CDR2 (germline): LGHNA, YSLEER. The length of the CDR3 is 16 residues. Trimming cost V 1 base and J 2 bases; bases outside gene matches: 6. CDR3 sequence: CASSQGVGTGTYEQYF. CDR3 nucleotides: TGCGCCAGCAGCCAAGGGGTCGGGACAGGGACCTACGAGCAGTACTTC.

This clonotype was detected only a few times. V gene TRBV6-5 combines with J gene TRBJ2-3, with 9 nucleotides matching TRBD2. V shed 6 bases and J 2 bases; nucleotides not matched to a gene: 15. CDR3 length: 18 amino acids. Germline V lookup: CDR1 MNHEY, CDR2 SVGAGI. The CDR3 loop reads CASRQTAGGILNTDTQYF. In DNA, the CDR3 is TGTGCCAGCAGGCAGACCGCGGGAGGGATTTTAAACACAGATACGCAGTATTTT.

In this sample, this clonotype turned up a few times. The CDR3 spells CATRPGGGDHQPQHF. As DNA, the CDR3 is TGTGCCACCCGCCCCGGGGGAGGAGATCATCAGCCCCAGCATTTT. The V call is TRBV24-1, the J call TRBJ1-5; possible D gene TRBD1, 5 bases. The CDR3 runs 15 residues. Germline V gene sequence: CDR1 KGHDR, CDR2 SFDVKD. V gave up 9 bases and J gave up 5 bases, with 19 bases separating them.

The gene calls are TRBV7-9 and TRBJ2-7; D is perhaps TRBD1 (5 bases). V lost 1 base, J lost 6 bases, and 10 bases lay in between. CDR1 is SEHNR and CDR2 is FQNEAQ in the germline V gene (reference sequence). The length of the CDR3 is 13 residues. The CDR3 nucleotides read TGTGCCAGCAGCTTAGGGGTAGGGGTCGAGCAGTACTTC. Translated: CASSLGVGVEQYF. The variable domain in full, completed from reference TRBV7-9 and TRBJ2-7, reads DTGVSQNPRHKITKRGQNVTFRCDPISEHNRLYWYRQTLGQGPEFLTYFQNEAQLEKSRLLSDRFSAERPKGSFSTLEIQRTEQGDSAMYLCASSLGVGVEQYFGPGTRLTVT.

This clonotype has only a few counts. The chain uses TRBV15 and TRBJ2-1, with a tentative D call TRBD2 (5 bases). Looked up from germline, CDR1 is LNHNV and CDR2 is YYDKDF (reference sequence). There are 12 residues in the CDR3. Between the trimmed V and J ends, which lost 5 bases and 6 bases, there was a span of 8 bases. The CDR3 is CATSGLINEQFF. In DNA, the CDR3 is TGTGCCACCAGCGGACTGATCAATGAGCAGTTCTTC.

The chain has TRBV27 and TRBJ2-2; TRBD2 matches 7 bases. The CDR3 sequence is 15 residues long. Losses at the gene ends were 5 bases for V and 6 bases for J; bases not matched to a gene: 9. Germline V gene sequence: CDR1 MNHEY, CDR2 SMNVEV (reference sequence). The CDR3 DNA reads TGTGCCAGCAGTAACAGACTAGCTCTTGCCGGGGAGCTGTTTTTT. This translates into CASSNRLALAGELFF.

V usage is TRBV20-1 and J usage is TRBJ1-2; 10 bases agree with TRBD1. CDR1 and CDR2 from the germline V gene are DFQATT and SNEGSKA (reference sequence). J was trimmed by 4 bases and V by 5 bases; bases with no gene match: 7. The CDR3 is made up of 14 amino acids. DNA for the CDR3: TGCAGTGCTCGACCGGGACAGGGGTTCTATGGCTACACCTTC. Translation: CSARPGQGFYGYTF.

Ten or more counts support this clonotype. A junction boundary mismatches the germline segment, possibly from a read error. V is TRBV5-1 and J is TRBJ2-3; D call uncertain. Germline lookup yields CDR1 SGHRS and CDR2 YFSETQ. The CDR3 length is 12 residues. CDR3 sequence (DNA): TGTGCCAGCAGCTTAACCACAGATACGCAGTATTTT. As protein: CASSLTTDTQYF.

This clonotype has more than one count but fewer than ten. V usage is TRBV24-1 and J usage is TRBJ2-5; D is uncertain. V was trimmed by 11 bases and J by 5 bases, leaving 20 bases between them. The germline V gene encodes CDR1 KGHDR and CDR2 SFDVKD. This CDR3 has 14 residues. The CDR3 reads CAISDGDLEETQYF. The CDR3 DNA reads as TGTGCCATTTCGGACGGCGATTTGGAGGAGACCCAGTACTTC.

V and J are TRBV20-1 and TRBJ1-2; D ambiguous. Germline-derived CDR1 and CDR2 are DFQATT and SNEGSKA (reference sequence). The CDR3 is 12 residues long. V dropped 5 bases and J dropped 4 bases, with 11 bases sitting between them. The CDR3 DNA follows: TGCAGTGCTCAGGACCGAGGCTATGGCTACACCTTC. This gives the protein CSAQDRGYGYTF.

This clonotype was detected a few times. The junction departs from the called germline gene at one end, perhaps through a read error. This sequence joins TRBV6-5 and TRBJ1-2, with D hard to call. CDR1 MNHEY and CDR2 SVGAGI come from the germline V gene. This CDR3 contains 15 residues. The CDR3 loop is CARSYSGVSNYGYTF. The CDR3 DNA sequence: TGTGCCAGAAGTTACTCGGGTGTGAGTAACTATGGCTACACCTTC.

This clonotype has only a few counts. J is TRBJ2-1 and V is TRBV13, with D possibly being TRBD2 (5 bases). The CDR3 runs 17 residues. Trimming cost V 3 bases and J 0 bases, with 15 bases left between them. CDR1 and CDR2 (germline): PRHDT, FYEKMQ (reference sequence). The CDR3 loop is CASSFGPTRGSYNEQFF. The CDR3 coding sequence is TGTGCCAGCAGCTTTGGACCAACCCGGGGCTCCTACAATGAGCAGTTCTTC.